What follows is one T cell receptor beta chain and its context. This sample is part of a study of early T cells in non-severe SARS-CoV-2 infection. Study overall: The chains were unpaired, and the sequenced material was bulk RNA from unsorted whole blood.

TCRdb recomputed calls from the 5' RACE reads with MiXCR, one row per CDR3 protein. The sample holds about 76,000 distinct CDR3 sequences, around 10% seen once. The length of the CDR3 is 14 residues. Trimming took off 0 bases at V and 1 base at J, with 6 bases between the two ends. Germline assignment: CDR1 MNHEY and CDR2 SVGEGT. The rearrangement uses TRBV6-2 or TRBV6-3 and TRBJ2-5; D unresolved. This clonotype was obtained from an adult who was a healthcare worker with PCR-confirmed SARS-CoV-2 infection or an uninfected control (not recorded which). What was sequenced was whole blood. For the CDR3, the DNA is TGTGCCAGCAGTTACTCGACCACCCAAGAGACCCAGTACTTC. This translates into CASSYSTTQETQYF.